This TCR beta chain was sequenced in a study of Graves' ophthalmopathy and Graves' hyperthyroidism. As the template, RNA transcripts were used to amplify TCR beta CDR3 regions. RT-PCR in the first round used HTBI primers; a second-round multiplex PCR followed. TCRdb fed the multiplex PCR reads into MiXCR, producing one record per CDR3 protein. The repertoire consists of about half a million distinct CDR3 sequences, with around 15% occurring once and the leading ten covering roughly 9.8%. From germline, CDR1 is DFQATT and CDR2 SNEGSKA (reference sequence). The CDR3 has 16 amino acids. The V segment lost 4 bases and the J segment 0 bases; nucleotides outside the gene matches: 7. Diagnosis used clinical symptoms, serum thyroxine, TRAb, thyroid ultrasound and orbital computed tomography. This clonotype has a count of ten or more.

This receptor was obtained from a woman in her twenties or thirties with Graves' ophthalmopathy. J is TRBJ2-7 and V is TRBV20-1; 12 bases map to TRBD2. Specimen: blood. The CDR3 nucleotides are TGCAGTGCTACCGGGACTAGCGGGTATATCTCCTACGAGCAGTACTTC. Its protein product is CSATGTSGYISYEQYF.